Reported below is one T cell receptor beta chain. These data are taken from a study of blood T cell repertoires in COVID-19. Germline V lookup: CDR1 SGHAT, CDR2 FQNNGV. The CDR3 covers 14 residues. V lost 11 bases, J lost 7 bases, and 24 bases lay in between. Sequenced by immunoSEQ multiplex PCR; TCRdb stores in-frame clones only, minus some. The repertoire consists of about 330,000 clones, with 88% occurring once and the leading ten covering more than 5%. The sequence came from a man under 40 who had recovered from COVID-19. The chain links TRBV11-2 to TRBJ2-7; D is perhaps TRBD1 (5 bases). Sequenced sample: PBMCs or T cells enriched from blood (not recorded which). The CDR3 sequence: CAGALVGSMGEQYF. CDR3 sequence (DNA): TGTGCCGGGGCTTTAGTGGGCTCCATGGGGGAGCAGTACTTC.